Given below is one T cell receptor (beta chain) in context. Its antigen is unidentified. This entry comes from a study of Ad26.COV2.S vaccination and SARS-CoV-2 variants. Germline V gene data show CDR1 as MGHRA and CDR2 as YSYEKL. V was clipped by 2 bases and J by 0 bases, with 5 bases between them. The CDR3 is made up of 13 amino acids. Study findings and constraints: Vaccine recipients surpassed placebo recipients in spike-specific TCR breadth.

Here immunoSEQ multiplex PCR was the method, and the copy in TCRdb shows in-frame clones only, minus some. The sample lists around 270,000 clones; approximately 88% were seen once. Treatment here: approximately 18 received Ad26.COV2.S at low or high dose, single or two shots; about five received placebo; per-sample allocation not given. It was on day 63 after the first vaccine or placebo injection that samples were taken. The source of this sequence is a person aged 18-60 years who received the Ad26.COV2.S COVID-19 vaccine or a placebo. This specimen consisted of peripheral blood, obtained in a trial of Ad26.COV2.S vaccine versus placebo. The chain has TRBV4-1 and TRBJ2-7; no reliable D call. CDR3 sequence reads: CASSQQSSYEQYF. The CDR3 DNA reads TGCGCCAGCAGCCAACAGAGCTCCTACGAGCAGTACTTC.